This T cell receptor beta chain was sequenced during a study of control samples from healthy donors and cancer patients. A word on this clone: Other DNA variants within this sample encode the same CDR3.

Trimming removed 3 bases at V and 4 bases at J, with 9 bases between. Germline assignment: CDR1 MNHEY and CDR2 SMNVEV (reference sequence). This CDR3 is 13 amino acids long. The repertoire was sequenced with immunoSEQ multiplex PCR; TCRdb's copy has only in-frame clones and lacks some. This sample carries about 160,000 clones, over 85% of them seen once, and the ten largest clones take approximately 12%. The chain recombines TRBV27 with TRBJ1-2, with D tentatively TRBD1 (5 bases). Material: blood. This clonotype was obtained from a young man in good health. The CDR3 bases are TGTGCCAGCAGTTTCGGGCAGGGCTATGGCTACACCTTC. This sequence encodes CASSFGQGYGYTF.